Listed here are 29 T cell receptor beta chains from one sample, sequenced in a study of shared clonotypes between healthy human individuals. CD45RO-negative, CCR7-selected cells formed the naive CD8 fraction, which excluded terminally differentiated effector memory CD45RA+ cells. Profiling relied on immunoSEQ multiplex PCR, and the TCRdb table lists in-frame clones only, not all of them. The sample records about 2.1 million clones, just over 90% being singletons. Specimen: naive CD8+ T cells from PBMCs. These receptors originate from a young man in good health. Some clones in this sample may be carry-over from other donors' samples.

V is TRBV27 and J is TRBJ2-3; tentative D call: TRBD2 (6 bases). CDR1 and CDR2 from the germline V gene are MNHEY and SMNVEV (reference sequence). Trimming cost V 6 bases and J 4 bases, with 17 bases left between them. The CDR3 is made up of 15 amino acids. CDR3 nucleotide sequence: TGTGCCAGCAGCCTGGGACTTACCTCCCCAGATACGCAGTATTTT. It codes for CASSLGLTSPDTQYF.

This sequence joins TRBV18 and TRBJ2-2; the match to TRBD2 covers 14 bases. Germline loops: CDR1 KGHSH, CDR2 LQKENI. The trim removed 4 bases at V and 5 bases at J, leaving 12 bases unmatched. The CDR3 runs 19 residues. Here the CDR3 reads CASSLRPGLAGEVTGELFF. The CDR3, as DNA: TGTGCCAGCTCACTTCGACCGGGACTAGCGGGAGAGGTTACCGGGGAGCTGTTTTTT.

The CDR3 sequence is CASSRETTYDNEQFF. CDR3 sequence (DNA): TGCGCCAGCAGCAGGGAGACGACCTACGACAATGAGCAGTTCTTC. The chain couples TRBV5-1 to TRBJ2-1, with D perhaps matching TRBD2 (5 bases). Trimming shortened V by 4 bases and J by 5 bases, and 16 bases separated the two germline ends. The CDR3 is 15 amino acids. CDR1 and CDR2 from the germline V gene are SGHRS and YFSETQ.

The genes are TRBV28 and TRBJ2-1, with D possibly matching TRBD2 (5 bases). In germline, CDR1 is MDHEN, CDR2 SYDVKM. V gave up 1 base and J gave up 3 bases, with 10 bases separating them. The CDR3 has 15 amino acids. CDR3 nucleotides: TGTGCCAGCAGTTTATCTGAAAGCGGCTACAATGAGCAGTTCTTC. The encoded protein is CASSLSESGYNEQFF.

The CDR3 region is CASRDRQGGTPPQHF. The CDR3 DNA follows: TGTGCCAGCAGAGACAGACAGGGGGGAACTCCGCCCCAGCATTTT. The chain is built from TRBV6-5 and TRBJ1-5, with 9 bases identical to TRBD1. Germline CDR1 and CDR2: MNHEY and SVGAGI. This CDR3 is 15 amino acids long. Unmatched junction bases numbered 12, after V lost 6 bases and J lost 9 bases.

The chain employs TRBV5-4 and TRBJ2-7; no reliable D call. This CDR3 is 12 amino acids long. Germline CDR1 is SGHNT and CDR2 is YYREEE (reference sequence). Deletions cut 1 base from V and 6 bases from J, with 8 bases between. The CDR3, as DNA: TGTGCCAGCAGCTTGAATGCAGTCGAGCAGTACTTC. Protein: CASSLNAVEQYF.

The J gene is TRBJ2-3, the V gene TRBV7-6, with 7 bases that match TRBD2. The V gene end was trimmed by 5 bases and the J gene end by 4 bases; junction bases not matched to a gene: 12. This CDR3 spans 16 amino acids. Per the germline V gene, CDR1 is SGHVS and CDR2 is FNYEAQ. CDR3: CASSLGGSIQSDTQYF. DNA of the CDR3: TGTGCCAGCAGCCTGGGGGGGAGTATACAGTCAGATACGCAGTATTTT.

The chain uses TRBV5-8 and TRBJ1-1, with D possibly being TRBD1 (5 bases). Germline assignment: CDR1 SGHTS and CDR2 YDEGEE. This CDR3 comprises 13 residues. The V end lost 5 bases, the J end lost 1 base, and 9 bases lay between the germline ends. CDR3 residues: CASRVDRNTEAFF. The DNA of the CDR3 is TGTGCCAGCAGAGTCGACAGGAACACTGAAGCTTTCTTT.

Details on this clone: The sample contains more than one DNA sequence encoding this CDR3. The chain joins TRBV9 to TRBJ1-3, with D uncertain. Germline V lookup: CDR1 SGDLS, CDR2 YYNGEE. V was shortened by 3 bases and J by 1 base, with 5 bases between the two germline ends. The CDR3 totals 13 residues. CDR3 protein: CASSDRSGNTIYF. CDR3 DNA sequence: TGTGCCAGCAGCGATCGATCTGGAAACACCATATATTTT.

The rearrangement links TRBV15 to TRBJ2-2, with unresolved D. The germline V and J ends were trimmed by 2 bases and 4 bases, with 11 bases remaining between them. The CDR3 spans 15 residues. Germline V lookup: CDR1 LNHNV, CDR2 YYDKDF (reference sequence). The CDR3 DNA is TGTGCCACCAGCAGACCGGCCGCTAGCACCGGGGAGCTGTTTTTT. It is translated as CATSRPAASTGELFF.

The J gene is TRBJ2-1, the V gene TRBV6-5; tentative D call: TRBD1 (6 bases). The length of the CDR3 is 14 residues. Germline loops: CDR1 MNHEY, CDR2 SVGAGI. V was trimmed by 3 bases and J by 6 bases, leaving 12 bases between them. The CDR3: CASSYSGVINEQFF. The CDR3 region has the DNA TGTGCCAGCAGTTATTCAGGGGTGATCAATGAGCAGTTCTTC.

This rearrangement joins TRBV27 to TRBJ2-7; the D call may be TRBD1 or TRBD2 (5 bases each). CDR1 MNHEY and CDR2 SMNVEV come from the germline V gene (reference sequence). The ends were cut back, 4 bases at V and 5 bases at J, with 12 bases in the middle. The CDR3 is made up of 13 amino acids. The CDR3 nucleotides read TGTGCCAGCAGTTGGGACGGAGAGCACGAGCAGTACTTC. It specifies CASSWDGEHEQYF.

This rearrangement joins TRBV27 to TRBJ1-3; D uncertain. V lost 8 bases and J lost 6, with 11 bases in between. This CDR3 is built from 12 residues. Per the germline V gene, CDR1 is MNHEY and CDR2 is SMNVEV (reference sequence). For the CDR3, the DNA is TGTGCCAGCGGGTTTACAGCAAACACCATATATTTT. As protein: CASGFTANTIYF.

Only one count was recorded for this clone. V gene TRBV5-4 combines with J gene TRBJ1-1, with 8 bases identical to TRBD1. The germline CDR1 and CDR2 sequences are SGHNT and YYREEE (reference sequence). The CDR3 is 14 residues long. V lost 4 bases to trimming and J lost 5 bases; unmatched junction nucleotides: 7. The CDR3: CASSPTGGRTEAFF. The CDR3 coding sequence is TGTGCCAGCAGCCCAACAGGGGGGCGAACTGAAGCTTTCTTT.

The V and J genes are TRBV5-1 and TRBJ2-7; 11 nucleotides match TRBD1. Germline V lookup: CDR1 SGHRS, CDR2 YFSETQ. The CDR3 has 17 residues. V was clipped by 4 bases and J by 3 bases; unmatched bases: 12. CDR3 sequence (DNA): TGCGCCAGCAGCACCCCCCCCGGGACAGGGGGAATCTACGAGCAGTACTTC. Encoded protein: CASSTPPGTGGIYEQYF.

This chain joins TRBV11-2 and TRBJ2-3; D uncertain. V was trimmed by 1 base and J by 2 bases, leaving 13 bases between them. Germline assignment: CDR1 SGHAT and CDR2 FQNNGV. The CDR3 is made up of 16 amino acids. The CDR3 is CASSLGGLGLTDTQYF. CDR3 nucleotides: TGTGCCAGCAGCTTAGGCGGTCTGGGTCTCACAGATACGCAGTATTTT.

The rearrangement links TRBV5-1 to TRBJ1-4, with D possibly being TRBD1 (6 bases). Between the trimmed V and J ends, which lost 0 bases and 5 bases, there was a span of 8 bases. The CDR3 runs 14 residues. Germline CDR1 and CDR2: SGHRS and YFSETQ. CDR3 DNA: TGCGCCAGCAGCTTGGACCAGGGGAATGAAAAACTGTTTTTT. This gives the protein CASSLDQGNEKLFF.

J is TRBJ2-1 and V is TRBV7-8; maybe TRBD2 (6 bases). V lost 2 bases, J lost 9 bases, and 11 bases lay in between. From germline, CDR1 is SGHVS and CDR2 FQNEAQ. The CDR3 length is 13 residues. The CDR3 DNA reads as TGTGCCAGCAGCTTAAGCGCCGGGGGTGAGCAGTTCTTC. The encoded protein is CASSLSAGGEQFF.

This rearrangement joins TRBV28 to TRBJ2-7; D possibly uses TRBD1 or TRBD2 (5 bases each). The V end lost 4 bases, the J end lost 2 bases, and 9 bases lay between the germline ends. The CDR3 length is 13 residues. Germline V CDR1 and CDR2: MDHEN, SYDVKM. In DNA, the CDR3 is TGTGCCAGCAGTTGGGACGAGACCTACGAGCAGTACTTC. This encodes CASSWDETYEQYF.

The chain uses TRBV27 and TRBJ2-7; tentative D call: TRBD2 (5 bases). CDR1 and CDR2 (germline): MNHEY, SMNVEV (reference sequence). The V end lost 6 bases, the J end lost 3 bases, and 15 bases lay between the germline ends. CDR3 length: 14 amino acids. The CDR3 DNA sequence: TGTGCCAGCAGCCCCTCGGGGAATCTCTACGAGCAGTACTTC. This gives the protein CASSPSGNLYEQYF.

This chain links TRBV2 with TRBJ2-7; 8 bases line up with TRBD1. The germline V gene has CDR1 SNHLY and CDR2 FYNNEI. This CDR3 spans 12 amino acids. With 9 bases clipped from V and 4 bases from J, the junction kept 5 bases outside the gene matches. In DNA form, the CDR3 reads TGTGCCAGAAGGACAGGGACTTACGAGCAGTACTTC. Translation gives CARRTGTYEQYF.

The genes are TRBV10-3 and TRBJ1-2; 9 bases map to TRBD1. Germline trimming cut 8 bases from V and 8 bases from J; bases unmatched to any gene: 15. CDR1 and CDR2 (germline): ENHRY, SYGVKD. CDR3 size: 15 residues. The CDR3 loop reads CAIGTTGGTVDGYTF. In nucleotides, the CDR3 is TGTGCCATCGGAACCACAGGGGGCACTGTGGACGGCTACACCTTC.

The chain carries TRBV5-6 and TRBJ2-7; tentatively, D is TRBD2 (6 bases). Trimming took off 0 bases at V and 2 bases at J, with 12 bases between the two ends. This CDR3 has 15 residues. Germline CDR1 SGHDT, CDR2 YYEEEE. The CDR3 region has the DNA TGTGCCAGCAGCTTGGGGGGGGAAGGCCCCTACGAGCAGTACTTC. This encodes CASSLGGEGPYEQYF. Complete variable domain (other parts from reference TRBV5-6 and TRBJ2-7): DAGVTQSPTHLIKTRGQQVTLRCSPKSGHDTVSWYQQALGQGPQFIFQYYEEEERQRGNFPDRFSGHQFPNYSSELNVNALLLGDSALYLCASSLGGEGPYEQYFGPGTRLTVT.

This chain connects TRBV28 to TRBJ1-1, with D possibly TRBD1 on 5 matching bases. V lost 1 base and J 0 bases, leaving 15 bases between the germline ends. The CDR3 length is 17 residues. Looked up from germline, CDR1 is MDHEN and CDR2 is SYDVKM. CDR3 sequence: CASSLSLQEALNTEAFF. The CDR3, as DNA: TGTGCCAGCAGTTTATCTTTACAGGAGGCCCTGAACACTGAAGCTTTCTTT.

Here the CDR3 DNA reads TGTGCCAGCAGCCCCGAAAAGTGGACCCAGTACTTC. It translates to CASSPEKWTQYF. V gene TRBV7-9 combines with J gene TRBJ2-5; no reliable D call. The CDR3 is 12 residues long. Germline CDR1 is SEHNR and CDR2 is FQNEAQ (reference sequence). V dropped 5 bases and J dropped 7 bases, with 11 bases sitting between them.

The J gene is TRBJ2-5, the V gene TRBV28, with D unresolved. Trimming pared 6 bases from V and 3 bases from J, leaving 17 bases between. Germline lookup yields CDR1 MDHEN and CDR2 SYDVKM. The CDR3 covers 15 residues. The CDR3 spells CASRTARLREETQYF. DNA for the CDR3: TGTGCCAGCAGAACGGCCCGCCTCAGAGAAGAGACCCAGTACTTC.

The chain employs TRBV21-1 and TRBJ1-2; the D call TRBD1 from the table was never checked on the DNA. TRBV21-1 is a pseudogene locus. The CDR3 runs to 15 residues. CDR3 residues: CASSKDPSPGDGYTF. CDR3 nucleotide sequence: TGTGCCAGCAGCAAAGACCCGTCTCCAGGGGATGGCTACACCTTC.

V gene TRBV29-1 combines with J gene TRBJ2-7, with TRBD1 matching 8 bases. The CDR3 has 14 residues. Germline lookup yields CDR1 SQVTM and CDR2 ANQGSEA. J was trimmed by 2 bases and V by 4 bases; bases with no gene match: 7. DNA for the CDR3: TGCAGCGTTGCGCCCGGACAGGGCACCTACGAGCAGTACTTC. As protein: CSVAPGQGTYEQYF.

Remarks on this clone: Distinct nucleotide sequences in the sample also encode this CDR3. The genes are TRBV28 and TRBJ2-5; D unclear. Trimming stripped 1 base from V and 1 base from J, with 4 bases between. There are 13 residues in the CDR3. The germline gives CDR1 MDHEN, CDR2 SYDVKM. The CDR3 reads CASSLLGQETQYF. In nucleotides, the CDR3 is TGTGCCAGCAGTTTATTGGGCCAAGAGACCCAGTACTTC.